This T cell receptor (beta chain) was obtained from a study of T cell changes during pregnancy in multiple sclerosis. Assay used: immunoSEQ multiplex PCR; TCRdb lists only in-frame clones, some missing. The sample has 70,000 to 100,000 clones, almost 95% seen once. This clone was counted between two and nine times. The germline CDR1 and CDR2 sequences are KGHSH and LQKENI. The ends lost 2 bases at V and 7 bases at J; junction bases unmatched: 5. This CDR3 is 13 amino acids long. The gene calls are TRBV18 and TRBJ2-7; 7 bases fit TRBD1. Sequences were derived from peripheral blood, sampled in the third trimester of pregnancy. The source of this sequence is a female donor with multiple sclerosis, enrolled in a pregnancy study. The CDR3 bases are TGTGCCAGCTCACCATTTCCAGGGGGAGAGCAGTACTTC. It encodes CASSPFPGGEQYF.